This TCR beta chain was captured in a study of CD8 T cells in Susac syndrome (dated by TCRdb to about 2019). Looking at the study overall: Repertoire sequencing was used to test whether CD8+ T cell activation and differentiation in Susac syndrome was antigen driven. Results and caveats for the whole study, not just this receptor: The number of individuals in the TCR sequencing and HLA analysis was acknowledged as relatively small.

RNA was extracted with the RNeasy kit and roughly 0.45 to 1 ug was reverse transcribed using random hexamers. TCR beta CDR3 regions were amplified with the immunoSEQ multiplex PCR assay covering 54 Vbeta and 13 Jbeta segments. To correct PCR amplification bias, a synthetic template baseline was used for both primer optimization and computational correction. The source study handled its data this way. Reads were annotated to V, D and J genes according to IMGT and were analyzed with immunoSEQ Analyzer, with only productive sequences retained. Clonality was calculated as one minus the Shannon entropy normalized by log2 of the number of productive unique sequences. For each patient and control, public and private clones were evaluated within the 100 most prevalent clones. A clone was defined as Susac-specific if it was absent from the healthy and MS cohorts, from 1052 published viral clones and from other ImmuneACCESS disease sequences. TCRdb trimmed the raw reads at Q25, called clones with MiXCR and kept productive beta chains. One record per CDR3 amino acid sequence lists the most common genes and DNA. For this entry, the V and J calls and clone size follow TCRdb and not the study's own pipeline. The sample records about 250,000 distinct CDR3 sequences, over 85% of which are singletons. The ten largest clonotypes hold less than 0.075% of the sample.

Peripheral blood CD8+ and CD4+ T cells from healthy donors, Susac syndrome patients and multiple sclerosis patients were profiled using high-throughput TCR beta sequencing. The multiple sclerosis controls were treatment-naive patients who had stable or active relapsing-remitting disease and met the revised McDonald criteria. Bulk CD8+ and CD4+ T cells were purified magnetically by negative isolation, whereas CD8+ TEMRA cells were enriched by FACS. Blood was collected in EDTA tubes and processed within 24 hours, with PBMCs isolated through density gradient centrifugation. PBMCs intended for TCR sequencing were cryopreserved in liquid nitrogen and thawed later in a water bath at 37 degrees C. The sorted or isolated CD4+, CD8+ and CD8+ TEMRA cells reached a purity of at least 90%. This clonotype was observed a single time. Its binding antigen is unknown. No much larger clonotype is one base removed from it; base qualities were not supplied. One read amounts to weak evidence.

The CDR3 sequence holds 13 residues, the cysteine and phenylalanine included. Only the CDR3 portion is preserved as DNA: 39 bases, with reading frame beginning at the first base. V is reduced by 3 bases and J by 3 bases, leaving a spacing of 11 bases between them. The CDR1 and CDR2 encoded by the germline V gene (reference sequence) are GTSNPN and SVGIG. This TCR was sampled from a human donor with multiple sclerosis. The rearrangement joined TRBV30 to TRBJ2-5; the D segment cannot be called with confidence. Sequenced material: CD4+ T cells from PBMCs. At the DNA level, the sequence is TGTGCCTGGAGCCCGGGCCCAAAAGAGACCCAGTACTTC. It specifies CAWSPGPKETQYF.